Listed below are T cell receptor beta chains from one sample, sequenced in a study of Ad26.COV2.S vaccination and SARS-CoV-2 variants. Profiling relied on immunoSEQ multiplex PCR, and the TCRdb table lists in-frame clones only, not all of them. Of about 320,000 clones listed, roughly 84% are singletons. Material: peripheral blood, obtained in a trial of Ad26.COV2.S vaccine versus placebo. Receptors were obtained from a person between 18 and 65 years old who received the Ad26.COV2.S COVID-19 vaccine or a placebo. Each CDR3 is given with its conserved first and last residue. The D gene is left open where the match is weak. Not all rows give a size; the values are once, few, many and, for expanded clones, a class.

cdr3_aa: CASRWGAGTGELFF; cdr3_nt: TGCGCCAGCCGCTGGGGGGCGGGAACCGGGGAGCTGTTTTTT; clone_size: -; j_call: TRBJ2-2; v_call: TRBV10-2; d_call: -
cdr3_aa: CATLDIRDSGYGYTF; cdr3_nt: TGTGCCACCCTAGATATTCGGGACAGCGGCTATGGCTACACCTTC; clone_size: -; j_call: TRBJ1-2; v_call: TRBV6-6; d_call: TRBD1
cdr3_aa: CASSYFAGESGEQYF; cdr3_nt: TGTGCCAGCAGTTACTTCGCAGGGGAGTCGGGCGAGCAGTACTTC; clone_size: -; j_call: TRBJ2-7; v_call: TRBV6-6; d_call: -
cdr3_aa: CASSQDVRYTEAFF; cdr3_nt: TGTGCCAGCAGCCAAGACGTGCGGTACACTGAAGCTTTCTTT; clone_size: -; j_call: TRBJ1-1; v_call: TRBV3-1/TRBV3-2; d_call: -
cdr3_aa: CASSLTSGVGEQFF; cdr3_nt: TGTGCCAGCAGCTTAACTAGCGGGGTGGGTGAGCAGTTCTTC; clone_size: -; j_call: TRBJ2-1; v_call: TRBV7-2; d_call: TRBD2
cdr3_aa: CASITGGTLGQFF; cdr3_nt: TGTGCCAGCATAACAGGGGGCACATTAGGGCAGTTCTTC; clone_size: once; j_call: TRBJ2-1; v_call: TRBV28; d_call: TRBD1
cdr3_aa: CASSLGGTDNQPQHF; cdr3_nt: TGTGCCAGCAGCTTAGGAGGGACAGACAATCAGCCCCAGCATTTT; clone_size: -; j_call: TRBJ1-5; v_call: TRBV11-2; d_call: TRBD1
cdr3_aa: CAWSTHGYGELGYGYTF; cdr3_nt: TGTGCCTGGAGCACGCACGGGTATGGGGAGCTAGGATATGGCTACACCTTC; clone_size: -; j_call: TRBJ1-2; v_call: TRBV30; d_call: -
cdr3_aa: CASSPGNEKLFF; cdr3_nt: TGTGCCAGCAGCCCCGGTAATGAAAAACTGTTTTTT; clone_size: -; j_call: TRBJ1-4; v_call: TRBV7-9; d_call: -
cdr3_aa: CASSPWGGDWGYTF; cdr3_nt: TGTGCCAGCAGCCCATGGGGTGGGGATTGGGGCTACACCTTC; clone_size: -; j_call: TRBJ1-2; v_call: TRBV7-2; d_call: -
cdr3_aa: CASSAKNRNTGELFF; cdr3_nt: TGTGCCAGCAGCGCGAAAAACAGGAACACCGGGGAGCTGTTTTTT; clone_size: -; j_call: TRBJ2-2; v_call: TRBV9; d_call: -
cdr3_aa: CSASRRETGELFF; cdr3_nt: TGCAGTGCTAGTAGGCGGGAAACCGGGGAGCTGTTTTTT; clone_size: -; j_call: TRBJ2-2; v_call: TRBV20-1; d_call: -
cdr3_aa: CASSRAGAYGYTF; cdr3_nt: TGTGCCAGCAGCAGGGCGGGGGCCTATGGCTACACCTTC; clone_size: -; j_call: TRBJ1-2; v_call: TRBV27; d_call: -
cdr3_aa: CASSLLGRGKPQHF; cdr3_nt: TGTGCCAGCAGCCTACTGGGACGTGGAAAGCCCCAGCATTTT; clone_size: few; j_call: TRBJ1-5; v_call: TRBV4-2; d_call: -
cdr3_aa: CASSGQGLRNEQYF; cdr3_nt: TGTGCCAGCAGCGGTCAGGGACTGAGGAACGAGCAGTACTTC; clone_size: -; j_call: TRBJ2-7; v_call: TRBV27; d_call: -
cdr3_aa: CATSMDRVSYEQYF; cdr3_nt: TGTGCCACCAGCATGGACAGGGTATCCTACGAGCAGTACTTC; clone_size: few; j_call: TRBJ2-7; v_call: TRBV15; d_call: TRBD1
cdr3_aa: CASRLLATRKEGYTF; cdr3_nt: TGTGCCAGCAGATTACTCGCCACGAGGAAGGAAGGCTACACCTTC; clone_size: -; j_call: TRBJ1-2; v_call: TRBV27; d_call: -
cdr3_aa: CASSPGQLVYEQYF; cdr3_nt: TGTGCCAGCTCACCGGGACAGCTCGTCTACGAGCAGTACTTC; clone_size: -; j_call: TRBJ2-7; v_call: TRBV18; d_call: TRBD1
cdr3_aa: CASSPSTLASGTDTQYF; cdr3_nt: TGTGCCAGCAGCCCATCCACGTTGGCTAGCGGCACAGATACGCAGTATTTT; clone_size: -; j_call: TRBJ2-3; v_call: TRBV7-9; d_call: -
cdr3_aa: CASSQDNFGGGELFF; cdr3_nt: TGTGCCAGCAGCCAAGATAATTTCGGCGGGGGGGAGCTGTTTTTT; clone_size: -; j_call: TRBJ2-2; v_call: TRBV14; d_call: -
cdr3_aa: CASSPMGTTEAFF; cdr3_nt: TGTGCCAGCTCACCAATGGGTACCACTGAAGCTTTCTTT; clone_size: -; j_call: TRBJ1-1; v_call: TRBV18; d_call: -
cdr3_aa: CASSLTRNEQFF; cdr3_nt: TGCGCCAGCAGCTTGACGAGGAATGAGCAGTTCTTC; clone_size: -; j_call: TRBJ2-1; v_call: TRBV5-1; d_call: -
cdr3_aa: CASSSGVSYGYTF; cdr3_nt: TGTGCCAGTTCATCAGGGGTTAGTTATGGCTACACCTTC; clone_size: -; j_call: TRBJ1-2; v_call: TRBV19; d_call: -
cdr3_aa: CASRTSGTGGGYTF; cdr3_nt: TGTGCCAGCAGAACTTCCGGGACAGGGGGTGGCTACACCTTC; clone_size: -; j_call: TRBJ1-2; v_call: TRBV27; d_call: TRBD1
cdr3_aa: CASSQVGSGGREQYF; cdr3_nt: TGTGCCAGCAGCCAAGTGGGTAGCGGGGGGCGAGAGCAGTACTTC; clone_size: -; j_call: TRBJ2-7; v_call: TRBV3-1/TRBV3-2; d_call: TRBD2
cdr3_aa: CASSLGLAGGRQETQYF; cdr3_nt: TGTGCCAGCAGCTTGGGGCTAGCGGGGGGCCGTCAAGAGACCCAGTACTTC; clone_size: -; j_call: TRBJ2-5; v_call: TRBV5-8; d_call: TRBD2
cdr3_aa: CASSEFSTGELFF; cdr3_nt: TGTGCCAGCAGTGAATTCAGCACCGGGGAGCTGTTTTTT; clone_size: -; j_call: TRBJ2-2; v_call: TRBV2; d_call: -